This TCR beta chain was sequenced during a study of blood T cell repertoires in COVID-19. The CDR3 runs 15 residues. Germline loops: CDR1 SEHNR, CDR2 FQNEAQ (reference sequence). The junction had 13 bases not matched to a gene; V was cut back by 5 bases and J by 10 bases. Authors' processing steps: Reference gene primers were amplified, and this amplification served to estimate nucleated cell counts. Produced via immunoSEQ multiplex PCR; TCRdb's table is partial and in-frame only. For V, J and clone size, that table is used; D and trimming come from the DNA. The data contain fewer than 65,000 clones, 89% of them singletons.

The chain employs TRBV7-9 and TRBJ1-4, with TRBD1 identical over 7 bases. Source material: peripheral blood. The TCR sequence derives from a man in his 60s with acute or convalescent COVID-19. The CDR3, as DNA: TGTGCCAGCAGCCTCGGCATCGGGGCAGGGGGAAAACTGTTTTTT. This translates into CASSLGIGAGGKLFF.